This T cell receptor beta chain stems from a study of regulatory T cells in long-lasting Graves disease (dated by TCRdb to the early 2020s). The study in broad terms: Persistent Graves' disease was defined as persistently positive TSH receptor autoantibodies together with antithyroid drug treatment for over 5 years. The study was conducted in China and was registered as a clinical trial. In the clinical cohort, patients with persistent Graves' disease had used antithyroid drugs for an average of roughly 10 years. A total of about 35 samples underwent TCR sequencing, from about 13 patients with persistent Graves' disease and 20 or so patients with newly diagnosed Graves' disease. Peripheral blood TCR sequencing and RNA sequencing compared persistent Graves' disease patients with newly diagnosed Graves' disease patients.

The sample holds a few counts of this clonotype. Its antigen remains undetermined. No much larger clone exists at a distance of one base, and base qualities are not known. The library was produced with multiplex PCR. For sequencing, an Illumina HiSeq 4000 was employed. To build TCR beta libraries, CDR3 regions were amplified by Arm-PCR using iRepertoire HTBI primers. Gel purification was performed on PCR products prior to sequencing. In the authors' own workflow: Gene usage analysis of CDR3 amino acid clonotypes used the 55 to 80 TRBV and 14 to 15 TRBJ segments found across samples. COPE and FqMerger were used to merge the filtered high-quality paired reads into contigs. BLAST was used to align contigs to IMGT TRBV, TRBD and TRBJ reference genes, with CDR3 defined following IMGT. Clonotypes above 0.1% frequency were classified as highly expanded clones. Repertoire diversity was measured by Shannon entropy, and V-J evenness by the Gini coefficient. A clonotype found in more than one individual was treated as public. The raw public reads went through TCRdb reprocessing: fastp at Q25, MiXCR clone calling, in-frame beta chains kept. One record per CDR3 amino acid sequence lists the most common genes and DNA. Here the V and J calls rest on TCRdb's processing, not on the authors' analysis. The sample contains around 400,000 distinct CDR3 sequences, 23% of them found a single time. Clones ranked in the top ten supply around a quarter of the sample.

From the germline V gene, CDR1 is KGHSH and CDR2 is LQKENI. The CDR3, cysteine through phenylalanine, is 14 amino acids long. This entry keeps only the CDR3 DNA: 42 bases, framed from base 1. V is shortened by 3 bases, J by 4 bases, and the region joining them spans 12 bases. What the authors observed across the whole study: Persistent patients shared more public clonotypes among themselves (2,741) than newly diagnosed patients did (roughly 920). The study examined only peripheral blood because the primary lesion, thyroid tissue, could not be accessed. Sequencing and analysis were restricted to the TCR beta chain. As a limitation, the authors acknowledged that the small sample size may reduce accuracy. Compared with newly diagnosed patients, persistent Graves' disease patients had lower TCR Shannon entropy and fewer highly expanded clones, which suggests clonal expansion. TRBV28, TRBJ1-2 and TRBJ2-5 were preferentially used in persistent disease, while TRBV20-1 and TRBJ2-1 were favored in newly diagnosed disease.

Sample time point, as interpreted from the label and publication: persistent/refractory GD, antithyroid drugs over 5 years with positive TRAb. For both TCR sequencing and RNA sequencing, RNA was extracted from PBMCs in TRIzol. Graves' disease was diagnosed according to American Thyroid Association guidelines. The patients came from an endocrinology department in Xi'an, China. From each patient, around 9 milliliters of peripheral blood was collected into an EDTA anticoagulant tube. Ficoll Paque Plus density gradient separation was used to isolate PBMCs, and no further T cell sorting was done. RNA quality was checked with an Agilent 2100 Bioanalyzer and agarose gel, and concentration with a NanoDrop 2000.

Sequencing used peripheral blood mononuclear cells (PBMCs), obtained when the disease was refractory, from a patient treated with antithyroid drugs. The rearranged segments are TRBV18 and TRBJ2-5; no D gene is confidently identified. This sequence was found in a woman aged 40 to 50 with Graves disease. Donor details come from another sample of the same person, matched by shared clones. The DNA is as follows: TGTGCCAGCTCACCGTGGGATCTGGGAGAGACCCAGTACTTC. Translation gives CASSPWDLGETQYF.